The 27 T cell receptor beta chains reported below all come from one sample, sequenced in a study of T cells in Graves' hyperthyroidism and ophthalmopathy. The investigators amplified TCR beta CDR3 regions from RNA transcripts. The HTBI set primed first-round TCR CDR3 RT-PCR. Using its own MiXCR run on the multiplex PCR reads, TCRdb lists one record per CDR3 protein. The sample holds approximately 600,000 distinct CDR3 sequences, about 15% seen once. Sequencing used blood. Every receptor here comes from a woman in her twenties or thirties with Graves' hyperthyroidism that later progressed to Graves' ophthalmopathy.

A few counts support this clonotype. V is TRBV6-1 and J is TRBJ2-4; 10 nucleotides align to TRBD2. The CDR3 is made up of 19 amino acids. The V and J ends lost 5 bases and 0 bases, in that order; junction bases with no gene match: 13. Germline V CDR1 and CDR2: MNHNS, SASEGT. The CDR3, as DNA: TGTGCCAGCAGTCGATATTCCGGGACTAGCGAGTTAGCCAAAAACATTCAGTACTTC. Amino acid sequence: CASSRYSGTSELAKNIQYF.

This clonotype was seen repeatedly, ten times or more. The V call is TRBV20-1, the J call TRBJ1-2; TRBD1 might be the D (5 bases). The CDR3 loop spans 14 amino acids. CDR1 is DFQATT, CDR2 SNEGSKA, per germline (reference sequence). V lost 1 base and J 3 bases, leaving 12 bases between the germline ends. The CDR3 sequence: CSARGSGGYYGYTF. The CDR3 DNA sequence: TGCAGTGCTAGAGGCTCCGGGGGGTACTATGGCTACACCTTC.

This clonotype came up many times. The V gene is TRBV28, the J gene TRBJ2-1; 8 bases fit TRBD2. The trim removed 5 bases at V and 6 bases at J, leaving 6 bases unmatched. Germline loops: CDR1 MDHEN, CDR2 SYDVKM. The CDR3 is 14 residues long. CDR3 sequence (DNA): TGTGCCAGCAGTAGCGGGAGAAGAGTCAATGAGCAGTTCTTC. This encodes CASSSGRRVNEQFF.

At least ten counts were recorded for this clonotype. V and J are TRBV19 and TRBJ1-1; the D is unclear. The V gene lost 5 bases and the J gene lost 0 bases, with 10 bases spanning the gap. Germline loops: CDR1 LNHDA, CDR2 SQIVND (reference sequence). The CDR3 covers 14 residues. The CDR3 DNA is TGTGCCAGTAGTCCGGGGAATATGAACACTGAAGCTTTCTTT. It translates to CASSPGNMNTEAFF.

This clonotype was seen a handful of times. The chain recombines TRBV6-1 with TRBJ1-2, with TRBD1 matching over 7 bases. Germline V gene sequence: CDR1 MNHNS, CDR2 SASEGT. V was pared by 7 bases and J by 0 bases, with 8 bases of the junction left unmatched. CDR3 length: 15 residues. The CDR3, as DNA: TGTGCCAGCATCCGAGGGGGCAACTCTAACTATGGCTACACCTTC. Protein: CASIRGGNSNYGYTF.

The chain employs TRBV5-1 and TRBJ1-4; D is possibly TRBD1 (6 bases). The CDR3 has 15 residues. V shed 2 bases and J shed 7 bases, with 15 bases lying between them. The germline CDR1 and CDR2 sequences are SGHRS and YFSETQ. The CDR3 protein is CASSFLGQQTEKLFF. DNA of the CDR3: TGCGCCAGCAGCTTCCTGGGACAACAAACTGAAAAACTGTTTTTT.

This clonotype was picked up many times. The chain recombines TRBV2 with TRBJ2-1, with TRBD2 identical over 11 bases. Trimming took 7 bases from V and 0 from J; bases not matched to a gene: 5. This CDR3 contains 16 residues. The V gene's germline CDR1 is SNHLY and CDR2 FYNNEI. In DNA, the CDR3 is TGTGCCAGCACCCTGGGACTAGCGGCCTCCTACAATGAGCAGTTCTTC. This sequence encodes CASTLGLAASYNEQFF.

The table lists this clonotype with many counts. The V gene is TRBV12-5, the J gene TRBJ1-5; weak D call: TRBD1 (5 bases). Trimming took off 1 base at V and 2 bases at J, with 6 bases between the two ends. This CDR3 region has 14 residues. CDR1 is LGHNT and CDR2 is FRNRAP in the germline V gene. CDR3 coding DNA: TGTGCTAGTGGTTTGGCACAGGGCAATCAGCCCCAGCATTTT. This codes for CASGLAQGNQPQHF.

This clonotype appeared many times. This rearrangement joins TRBV29-1 to TRBJ1-2; D perhaps matches TRBD1 (5 bases). There are 13 residues in the CDR3. Trimming took 4 bases from V and 0 from J, leaving 9 bases between them. Germline CDR1 SQVTM, CDR2 ANQGSEA. The CDR3 protein is CSVATGANYGYTF. CDR3 nucleotide sequence: TGCAGCGTTGCGACGGGGGCTAACTATGGCTACACCTTC.

This clonotype was seen many times. The rearrangement joins TRBV6-1 to TRBJ2-1; 8 bases match TRBD2. Germline CDR1 is MNHNS and CDR2 is SASEGT. The CDR3 contains 16 residues. J was trimmed by 4 bases and V by 6 bases; bases with no gene match: 11. CDR3 region: CASSPSVTGGYNEQFF. CDR3 in DNA: TGTGCCAGCAGCCCTAGCGTGACGGGAGGGTACAATGAGCAGTTCTTC.

The gene calls are TRBV7-8 and TRBJ2-7, with 10 nucleotides matching TRBD2. The germline gives CDR1 SGHVS, CDR2 FQNEAQ. This CDR3 comprises 16 residues. After removal of 4 bases from V and 4 bases from J, the junction contained 10 bases not matched to a gene. The CDR3 protein is CASSSRTSGAGYEQYF. The CDR3 bases are TGTGCCAGCAGCTCCCGGACTAGCGGAGCCGGATACGAGCAGTACTTC.

This clonotype was detected many times. The CDR3: CASSKTVGGSIAKNIQYF. Written as DNA, the CDR3 is TGTGCCAGCAGTAAAACCGTCGGCGGAAGTATAGCCAAAAACATTCAGTACTTC. The chain is built from TRBV28 and TRBJ2-4; no clear D gene. V lost 5 bases and J lost 0, with 20 bases in between. CDR3 length: 18 amino acids. CDR1 is MDHEN, CDR2 SYDVKM, per germline.

This clonotype showed up many times. The germline gene is not matched at one end of the junction; a read error may be the cause. The chain carries TRBV6-2 or TRBV6-3 and TRBJ2-7; D gene ambiguous. Germline lookup yields CDR1 MNHEY and CDR2 SVGEGT. The CDR3 is 12 amino acids. CDR3 nucleotide sequence: TGTGCCAGCAGCTACTGGGGCTACGAGCAGTACTTC. It specifies CASSYWGYEQYF.

This clonotype was found many times. The rearrangement joins TRBV28 to TRBJ1-6; D is undetermined. Trimming pared 6 bases from V and 10 bases from J, leaving 13 bases between. The germline CDR1 and CDR2 sequences are MDHEN and SYDVKM. This CDR3 comprises 13 residues. The CDR3 DNA sequence: TGTGCCAGCAGCTCTCCCTTGAGCTCACCCCTCCACTTT. This translates into CASSSPLSSPLHF.

This clonotype was recorded at least ten times. J is TRBJ1-2 and V is TRBV19, with D perhaps matching TRBD1 (5 bases). CDR3 length equals 15 residues. Trimming took off 4 bases at V and 4 bases at J, with 16 bases between the two ends. The V gene's germline CDR1 is LNHDA and CDR2 SQIVND (reference sequence). The CDR3 protein is CASSTWDRKVYGYTF. CDR3 nucleotide sequence: TGTGCCAGTAGTACTTGGGACCGAAAAGTCTATGGCTACACCTTC.

This clonotype was seen a handful of times. V usage is TRBV9 and J usage is TRBJ2-5; 12 bases align to TRBD1. The CDR3 contains 17 residues. Germline V CDR1 and CDR2: SGDLS, YYNGEE. V was pared by 2 bases and J by 4 bases, with 9 bases of the junction left unmatched. The CDR3 DNA reads TGTGCCAGCAGCGTGACCCCCGGGACAGGGGGCAGAGAGACCCAGTACTTC. This codes for CASSVTPGTGGRETQYF.

This clonotype was found many times. The V and J genes are TRBV6-1 and TRBJ1-2; TRBD1 matches 7 bases. This CDR3 comprises 15 residues. Germline trimming cut 5 bases from V and 4 bases from J; bases unmatched to any gene: 10. From germline, CDR1 is MNHNS and CDR2 SASEGT. CDR3 nucleotide sequence: TGTGCCAGCAGTAAGGGTCAGGGGGAGGTCTATGGCTACACCTTC. Translated: CASSKGQGEVYGYTF.

The chain links TRBV9 to TRBJ2-7, with D tentatively TRBD2 (6 bases). V lost 1 base and J 5 bases, leaving 10 bases between the germline ends. Germline CDR1 SGDLS, CDR2 YYNGEE. The CDR3 runs to 13 residues. The CDR3 bases are TGTGCCAGCAGCGTAACGGGAGATCACGAGCAGTACTTC. Residues: CASSVTGDHEQYF.

Points on this clonotype: Given a much more abundant clone one base away, this may be a read error. The missing conserved phenylalanine or tryptophan at the end of this CDR3 makes a read error likely. CDR3 region: CAISPGLAKNIQYS. DNA for the CDR3: TGTGCCATCAGCCCAGGACTAGCCAAAAACATTCAGTACTCC. The rearrangement links TRBV10-3 to TRBJ2-4; D is possibly TRBD2 (5 bases). The germline V gene encodes CDR1 ENHRY and CDR2 SYGVKD. V lost 6 bases and J lost 0, with 9 bases in between. The CDR3 contains 14 residues.

The chain uses TRBV19 and TRBJ2-1, with 10 positions matching TRBD2. Trimming cost V 0 bases and J 6 bases; bases outside gene matches: 8. This CDR3 spans 17 amino acids. Germline-derived CDR1 and CDR2 are LNHDA and SQIVND (reference sequence). For the CDR3, the DNA is TGTGCCAGTAGTATAGAGTCGACTAGCGGGCTTCGCAATGAGCAGTTCTTC. This gives the protein CASSIESTSGLRNEQFF.

This clonotype was detected many times. The chain carries TRBV20-1 and TRBJ1-5; TRBD1 is a possible D gene (5 bases). Trimming shortened V by 2 bases and J by 3 bases, and 11 bases separated the two germline ends. Per the germline V gene, CDR1 is DFQATT and CDR2 is SNEGSKA (reference sequence). The CDR3 consists of 14 residues. This CDR3 is CSARLGRHNQPQHF. Here the CDR3 DNA reads TGCAGTGCTAGACTGGGGCGGCACAATCAGCCCCAGCATTTT.

Comments on this clonotype: At one of its ends the junction is not consistent with the germline gene, which may arise from a read error. The rearrangement joins TRBV24-1 to TRBJ2-2; weak D call: TRBD2 (5 bases). The germline V gene has CDR1 KGHDR and CDR2 SFDVKD. The CDR3 has 16 amino acids. CDR3 sequence: CATGKTGSSNTGELLF. The CDR3 DNA sequence: TGTGCCACCGGTAAAACGGGATCGAGTAACACCGGGGAGCTGCTTTTT.

The table lists this clonotype with a count of one. This may be a read error: a much more frequent sequence differs by one nucleotide. V gene TRBV28 combines with J gene TRBJ2-1; no definite D call. The CDR3 extends over 12 amino acids. The germline CDR1 and CDR2 sequences are MDHEN and SYDVKM. The DNA for the CDR3 is TGTACCAGCAGTCCCTCGAGCTGGGAGCAGTTCTTC. Translated: CTSSPSSWEQFF.

Many counts were recorded for this clonotype. The chain combines TRBV12-3 or TRBV12-4 with TRBJ1-2, with TRBD1 matching over 7 bases. The length of the CDR3 is 15 residues. Unmatched junction bases numbered 14, after V lost 6 bases and J lost 7 bases. The CDR3 spells CASSAPHDRAFGYTF. The CDR3 DNA follows: TGTGCCAGCAGCGCGCCCCACGACAGGGCCTTTGGCTACACCTTC.

In this sample, this clonotype turned up a few times. V is TRBV4-1 and J is TRBJ1-6, with 8 positions matching TRBD1. The CDR3 length is 15 residues. V lost 4 bases and J lost 10; bases outside the gene matches: 9. CDR1 is MGHRA and CDR2 is YSYEKL in the germline V gene. In DNA form, the CDR3 reads TGCGCCAGCAGCCGGAACAGGGGGGAATGGTCACCCCTCCACTTT. This translates into CASSRNRGEWSPLHF.

This clonotype came up a few times. This chain joins TRBV18 and TRBJ2-1, with TRBD1 as a possible D gene (6 bases). The CDR3 extends over 12 amino acids. Germline loops: CDR1 KGHSH, CDR2 LQKENI. V lost 6 bases and J 9 bases, leaving 12 bases between the germline ends. The chain's CDR3 is CASSPADSEQFF. CDR3 DNA: TGTGCCAGCTCCCCCGCGGACAGTGAGCAGTTCTTC.

V and J are TRBV2 and TRBJ2-2; possibly TRBD2 for D (6 bases). The CDR3 runs to 16 residues. Trimming left V 5 bases short and J 5 bases short, with 18 bases between. CDR1 is SNHLY, CDR2 FYNNEI, per germline. The CDR3 nucleotides are TGTGCCAGCAGTTTCACGGGGGTTTTGGAAACCGGGGAGCTGTTTTTT. Translation: CASSFTGVLETGELFF.